This is a list of T cell receptor beta chains from one sample in a study of shared clonotypes between healthy human individuals. Clones were read by immunoSEQ multiplex PCR, and TCRdb kept only the in-frame ones, dropping some. The sample records some 2,400,000 clones, nearly 97% being singletons. The sample consisted of naive CD4+ T cells sorted from blood. These TCRs come from a man younger than 35 in good health. The CDR3 runs from the conserved cysteine through the conserved F or W. The D gene is left open where the match is weak.

-	TRBV2	TRBJ2-1	CASSGNSNEQFF
-	TRBV28	TRBJ2-7	CASSLTRGISYEQYF
TRBD1	TRBV7-9	TRBJ1-2	CASSGTTGVAYGYTF
-	TRBV7-2	TRBJ2-1	CASSQVTSKLDEQFF
-	TRBV7-2	TRBJ1-1	CASSLAGNTEAFF
-	TRBV5-1	TRBJ1-2	CASSLSGDGYTF
-	TRBV28	TRBJ2-3	CASSLPPDWQDTDTQYF
-	TRBV5-1	TRBJ2-2	CASSGQERAGELFF
TRBD2	TRBV6-1	TRBJ2-5	CASSGALAGGQETQYF
-	TRBV18	TRBJ1-5	CASSPGYQPQHF
-	TRBV4-1	TRBJ2-7	CASSPEGGLNYEQYF
-	TRBV5-1	TRBJ2-2	CASSLGQDNTGELFF
-	TRBV5-1	TRBJ1-5	CASSLEGADSQPQHF
-	TRBV5-1	TRBJ2-2	CASSSGLSTFNTGELFF
-	TRBV7-2	TRBJ2-1	CASSLVGSYNEQFF
-	TRBV4-1	TRBJ1-5	CASSQVSVEGLTYSNQPQHF
-	TRBV5-4	TRBJ1-2	CASSLPGVNYGYTF
-	TRBV13	TRBJ2-7	CASSYRSGTPPSYEQYF
-	TRBV7-6	TRBJ1-1	CASSLDPSGEAFF
-	TRBV7-9	TRBJ2-2	CASSVDSTGELFF
-	TRBV2	TRBJ2-5	CASGGGPALATQYF
-	TRBV5-1	TRBJ2-3	CASSLDRGGDTQYF
TRBD1	TRBV6-5	TRBJ1-1	CASSFQGAGTEAFF
-	TRBV18	TRBJ1-4	CASSTGATNEKLFF